The clone carrying this T cell receptor beta chain has a count of ten or more. Its specificity is not known. This sample is drawn from a study of early T cells in non-severe SARS-CoV-2 infection. Whole-study results and caveats: In VDJdb matching, anti-spike CD8 responses were favored while private and CD4 specificities went missing.

Trimming removed 2 bases at V and 0 bases at J, with 8 bases between. This CDR3 spans 15 amino acids. The germline gives CDR1 LGHDT, CDR2 YNNKEL (reference sequence). TCRdb re-called the 5' RACE reads with MiXCR, one entry per CDR3 protein. The repertoire consists of about 80,000 distinct CDR3 sequences, with 12% occurring once and the leading ten covering approximately 2.4%. This clonotype originated in an adult who was a healthcare worker with PCR-confirmed SARS-CoV-2 infection or an uninfected control (not recorded which). The chain recombines TRBV3-1 with TRBJ1-3; D not resolved. The material sequenced was whole blood. For the CDR3, the DNA is TGTGCCAGCAGCCAAACTACCCGCTCTGGAAACACCATATATTTT. Protein product: CASSQTTRSGNTIYF.